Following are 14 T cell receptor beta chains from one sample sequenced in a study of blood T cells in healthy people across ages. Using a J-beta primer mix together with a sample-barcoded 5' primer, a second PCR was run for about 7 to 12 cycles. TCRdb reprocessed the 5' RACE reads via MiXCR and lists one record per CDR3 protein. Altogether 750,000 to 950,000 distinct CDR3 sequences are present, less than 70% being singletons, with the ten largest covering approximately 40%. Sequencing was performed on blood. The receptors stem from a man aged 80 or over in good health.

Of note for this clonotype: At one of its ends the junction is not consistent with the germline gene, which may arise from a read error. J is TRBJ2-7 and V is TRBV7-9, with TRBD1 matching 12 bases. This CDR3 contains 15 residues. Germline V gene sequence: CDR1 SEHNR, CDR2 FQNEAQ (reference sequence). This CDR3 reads CASSLAGTGGNEQYF. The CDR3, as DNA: TGTGCTAGCAGCTTAGCGGGGACAGGGGGCAACGAGCAGTACTTC.

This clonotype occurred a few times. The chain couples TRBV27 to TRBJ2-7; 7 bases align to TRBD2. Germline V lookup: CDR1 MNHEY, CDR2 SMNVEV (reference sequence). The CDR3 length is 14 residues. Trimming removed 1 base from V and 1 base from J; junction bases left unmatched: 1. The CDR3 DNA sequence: TGTGCCAGCAGTTTATGGGAGGGATCCTACGAGCAGTACTTC. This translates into CASSLWEGSYEQYF.

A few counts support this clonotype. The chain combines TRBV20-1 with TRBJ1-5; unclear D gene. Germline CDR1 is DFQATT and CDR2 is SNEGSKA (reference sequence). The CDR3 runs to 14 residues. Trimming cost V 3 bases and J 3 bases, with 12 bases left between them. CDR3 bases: TGCAGTGCTAGCAAGACCCTGACCAATCAGCCCCAGCATTTT. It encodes CSASKTLTNQPQHF.

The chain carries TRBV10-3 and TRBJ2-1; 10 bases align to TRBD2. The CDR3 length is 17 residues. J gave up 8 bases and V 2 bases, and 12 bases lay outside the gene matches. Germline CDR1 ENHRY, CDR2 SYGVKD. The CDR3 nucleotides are TGTGCCATCAGTGAGAGGGTTAGCGGGAGGAACGGTGATGAGCAGTTCTTC. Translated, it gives CAISERVSGRNGDEQFF.

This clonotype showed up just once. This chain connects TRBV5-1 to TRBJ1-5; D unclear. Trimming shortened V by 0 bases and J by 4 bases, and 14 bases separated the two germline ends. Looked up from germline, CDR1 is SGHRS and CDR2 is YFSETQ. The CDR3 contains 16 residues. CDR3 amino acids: CASSLEVGQPNQPQHF. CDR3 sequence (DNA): TGCGCCAGCAGCTTGGAGGTCGGGCAACCGAATCAGCCCCAGCATTTT.

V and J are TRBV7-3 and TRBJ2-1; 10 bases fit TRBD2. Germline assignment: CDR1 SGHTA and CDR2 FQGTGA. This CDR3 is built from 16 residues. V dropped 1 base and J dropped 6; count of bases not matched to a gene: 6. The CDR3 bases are TGTGCCAGCAGCTTAAAGGCTAGCGGGAGCGGCAATGAGCAGTTCTTC. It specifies CASSLKASGSGNEQFF.

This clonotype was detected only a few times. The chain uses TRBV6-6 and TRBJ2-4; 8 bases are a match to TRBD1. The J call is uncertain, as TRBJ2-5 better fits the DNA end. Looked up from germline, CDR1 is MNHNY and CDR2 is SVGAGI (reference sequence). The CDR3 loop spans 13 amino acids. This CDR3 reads CASSNRGLETQYF. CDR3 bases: TGTGCCAGCAGTAACAGGGGGTTGGAGACCCAGTACTTC.

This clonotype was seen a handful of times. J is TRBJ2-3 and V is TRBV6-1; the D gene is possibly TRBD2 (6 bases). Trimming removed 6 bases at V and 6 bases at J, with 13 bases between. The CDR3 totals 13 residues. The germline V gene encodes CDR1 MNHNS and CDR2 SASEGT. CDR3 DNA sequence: TGTGCCAGCAGAAGGAGGGAATCCGATACGCAGTATTTT. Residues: CASRRRESDTQYF.

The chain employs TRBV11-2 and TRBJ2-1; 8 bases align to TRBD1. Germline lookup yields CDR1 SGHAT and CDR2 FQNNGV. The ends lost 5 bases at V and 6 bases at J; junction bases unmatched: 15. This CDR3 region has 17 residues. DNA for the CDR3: TGTGCCAGCAGCCCCCGACAGGGGACGGGATTGGCCAATGAGCAGTTCTTC. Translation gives CASSPRQGTGLANEQFF. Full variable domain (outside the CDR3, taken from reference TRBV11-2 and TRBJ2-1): EAGVAQSPRYKIIEKRQSVAFWCNPISGHATLYWYQQILGQGPKLLIQFQNNGVVDDSQLPKDRFSAERLKGVDSTLKIQPAKLEDSAVYLCASSPRQGTGLANEQFFGPGTRLTVL.

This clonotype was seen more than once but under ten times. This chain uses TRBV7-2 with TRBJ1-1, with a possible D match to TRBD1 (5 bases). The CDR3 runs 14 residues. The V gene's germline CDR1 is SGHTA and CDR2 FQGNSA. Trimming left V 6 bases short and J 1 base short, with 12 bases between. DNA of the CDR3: TGTGCCAGCAGTTCATCCCAGGGGAACACTGAAGCTTTCTTT. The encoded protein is CASSSSQGNTEAFF.

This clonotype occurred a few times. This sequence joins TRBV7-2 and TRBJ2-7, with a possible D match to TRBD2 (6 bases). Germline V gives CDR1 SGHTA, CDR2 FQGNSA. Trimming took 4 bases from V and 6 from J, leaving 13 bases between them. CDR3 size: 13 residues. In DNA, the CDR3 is TGTGCCAGCAGCTCGGGACTTTCGGTCGAGCAGTACTTC. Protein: CASSSGLSVEQYF.

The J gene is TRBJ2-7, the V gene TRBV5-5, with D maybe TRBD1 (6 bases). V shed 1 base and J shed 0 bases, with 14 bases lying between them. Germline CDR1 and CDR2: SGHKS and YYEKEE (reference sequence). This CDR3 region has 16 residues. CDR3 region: CASSLLGTHTSYEQYF. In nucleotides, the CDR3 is TGTGCCAGCAGCTTGCTCGGGACACATACCTCCTACGAGCAGTACTTC. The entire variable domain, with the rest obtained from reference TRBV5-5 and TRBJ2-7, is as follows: DAGVTQSPTHLIKTRGQQVTLRCSPISGHKSVSWYQQVLGQGPQFIFQYYEKEERGRGNFPDRFSARQFPNYSSELNVNALLLGDSALYLCASSLLGTHTSYEQYFGPGTRLTVT.

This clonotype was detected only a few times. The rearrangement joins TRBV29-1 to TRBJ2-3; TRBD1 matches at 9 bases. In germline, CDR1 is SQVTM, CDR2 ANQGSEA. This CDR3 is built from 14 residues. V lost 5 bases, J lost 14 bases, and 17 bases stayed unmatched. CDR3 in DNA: TGCAGCGTTACCCAAACAGGGGGCGGCAGATACGCGTATTTT. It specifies CSVTQTGGGRYAYF.

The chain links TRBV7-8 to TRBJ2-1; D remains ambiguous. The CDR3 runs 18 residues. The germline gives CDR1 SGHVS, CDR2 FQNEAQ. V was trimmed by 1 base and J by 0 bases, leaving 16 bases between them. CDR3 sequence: CASSLGRRASSSYNEQFF. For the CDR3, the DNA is TGTGCCAGCAGCTTAGGAAGGCGAGCGAGCAGCTCCTACAATGAGCAGTTCTTC. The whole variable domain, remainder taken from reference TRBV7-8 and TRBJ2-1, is GAGVSQSPRYKVAKRGQDVALRCDPISGHVSLFWYQQALGQGPEFLTYFQNEAQLDKSGLPSDRFFAERPEGSVSTLKIQRTQQEDSAVYLCASSLGRRASSSYNEQFFGPGTRLTVL.